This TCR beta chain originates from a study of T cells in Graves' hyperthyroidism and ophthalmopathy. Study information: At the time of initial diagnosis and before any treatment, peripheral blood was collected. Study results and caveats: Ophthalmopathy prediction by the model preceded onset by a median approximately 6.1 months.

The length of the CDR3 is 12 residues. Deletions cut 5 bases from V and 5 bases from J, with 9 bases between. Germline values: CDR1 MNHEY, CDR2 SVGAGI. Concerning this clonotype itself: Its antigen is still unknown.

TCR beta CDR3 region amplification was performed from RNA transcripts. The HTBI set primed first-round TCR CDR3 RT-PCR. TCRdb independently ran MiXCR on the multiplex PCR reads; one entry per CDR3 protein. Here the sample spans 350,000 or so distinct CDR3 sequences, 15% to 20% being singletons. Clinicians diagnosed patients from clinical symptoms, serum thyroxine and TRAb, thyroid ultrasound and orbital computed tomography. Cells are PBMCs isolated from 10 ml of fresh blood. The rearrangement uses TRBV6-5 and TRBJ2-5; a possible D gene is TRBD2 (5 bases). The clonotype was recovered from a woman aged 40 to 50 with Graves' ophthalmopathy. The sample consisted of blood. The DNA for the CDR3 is TGTGCCAGCAGTACTAGGCGGGAGACCCAGTACTTC. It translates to CASSTRRETQYF.